This T cell receptor beta chain was profiled in a study of T cell repertoires in cytomegalovirus infection. Whole-study context: Public TCR beta signatures indicated both CMV infection and matching HLA type.

A remark on this clonotype: What it binds is not known.

TCRdb used MiXCR to reprocess the reads, holding one entry per CDR3 protein. The sample holds 230,000 or so distinct CDR3 sequences; around 40% are singletons and the top ten take 55% to 70%. CDR1 and CDR2 from the germline V gene are SGHNT and YENEEA. Germline trimming cut 0 bases from V and 4 bases from J; bases unmatched to any gene: 8. The CDR3 is made up of 17 amino acids. Sequences were derived from CD8+ T cells from cultured PBMCs, sampled from culture after CMV antigen stimulation. This chain connects TRBV11-3 to TRBJ2-1, with TRBD2 matching over 8 bases. This receptor was taken from a human donor in good health (CMV status not recorded). Some clones in this sample may be carry-over from other donors' samples. DNA of the CDR3: TGTGCCAGCAGCTTAGATCGTCGAGCGGGAGCTTACAATGAGCAGTTCTTC. Amino acid sequence: CASSLDRRAGAYNEQFF.